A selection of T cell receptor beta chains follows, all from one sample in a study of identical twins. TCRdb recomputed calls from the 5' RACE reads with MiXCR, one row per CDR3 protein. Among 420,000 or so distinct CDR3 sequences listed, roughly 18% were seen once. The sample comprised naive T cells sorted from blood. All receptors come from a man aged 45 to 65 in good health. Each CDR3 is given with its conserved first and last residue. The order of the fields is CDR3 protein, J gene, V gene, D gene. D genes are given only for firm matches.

CASSAGVRGTQYF TRBJ2-3 TRBV28 NA
CASSFWFGGTTYEQYF TRBJ2-7 TRBV6-2/TRBV6-3 NA
CASSGGPGGSDNQPQHF TRBJ1-5 TRBV6-1 NA
CASRGNFKETQYF TRBJ2-5 TRBV12-3/TRBV12-4 NA
CSATGWSNTEAFF TRBJ1-1 TRBV20-1 NA
CSAPPARGVPPYNEQFF TRBJ2-1 TRBV20-1 NA
CASSYSLLIGELFF TRBJ2-2 TRBV6-2/TRBV6-3 NA
CSAEGLALAGYTF TRBJ1-2 TRBV20-1 NA
CASSEQGPPYEQYF TRBJ2-7 TRBV2 NA
CASSPVGTGDEQYF TRBJ2-7 TRBV7-2 TRBD1
CASARRRTDTQYF TRBJ2-3 TRBV6-1 NA
CASSFGGQGFGYTF TRBJ1-2 TRBV5-5 TRBD1
CATSRDRGHGQPQHF TRBJ1-5 TRBV15 TRBD1
CASSEGVTGNSYEQYF TRBJ2-7 TRBV9 TRBD1
CATNQGLSGANVLTF TRBJ2-6 TRBV15 NA